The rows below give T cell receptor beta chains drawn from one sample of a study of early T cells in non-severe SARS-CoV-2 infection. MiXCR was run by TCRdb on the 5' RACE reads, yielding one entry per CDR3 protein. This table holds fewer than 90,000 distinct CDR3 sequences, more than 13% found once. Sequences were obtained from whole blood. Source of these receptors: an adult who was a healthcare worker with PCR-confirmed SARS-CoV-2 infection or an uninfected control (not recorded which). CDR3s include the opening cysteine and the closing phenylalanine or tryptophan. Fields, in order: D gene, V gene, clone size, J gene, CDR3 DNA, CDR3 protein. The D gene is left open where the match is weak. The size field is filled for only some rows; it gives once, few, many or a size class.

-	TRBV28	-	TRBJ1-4	TGTGCCAGCAGTTCTACCCGACTCGGTACGGGGGAAAAACTGTTTTTT	CASSSTRLGTGEKLFF
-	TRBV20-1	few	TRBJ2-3	TGCAGTGCTGGCGAGCAACGCACAGATACGCAGTATTTT	CSAGEQRTDTQYF
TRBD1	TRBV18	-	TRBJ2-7	TGTGCCAGCGTGACAGGGTCCGAGCAGTACTTC	CASVTGSEQYF
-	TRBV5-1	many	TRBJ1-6	TGCGCCAGCAGCTTGGAGCCGCTCGGGAGGGGGGCAAATTCACCCCTCCACTTT	CASSLEPLGRGANSPLHF
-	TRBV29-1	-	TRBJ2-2	TGCAGCGTTGCCCGACAGTACACCGGGGAGCTGTTTTTT	CSVARQYTGELFF
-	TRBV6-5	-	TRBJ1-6	TGTGCCAGCAACGAGGACAACTGGAATTCACCCCTCCACTTT	CASNEDNWNSPLHF
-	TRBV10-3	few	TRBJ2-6	TGTGCCATCAGTGCGGAAGAACCATTAGGGGCCAACGTCCTGACTTTC	CAISAEEPLGANVLTF
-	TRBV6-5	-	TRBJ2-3	TGTGCCAGCAACGGAGGAGACACAGATACGCAGTATTTT	CASNGGDTDTQYF
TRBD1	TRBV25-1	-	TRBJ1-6	TGTGCCAGCAGTAAAGGACAGGGAGGTGCTCCCCTCCACTTT	CASSKGQGGAPLHF
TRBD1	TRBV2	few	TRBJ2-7	TGTGCCAGCACCCTATGGGGGACAGGGAGCTCCTACGAGCAGTACTTC	CASTLWGTGSSYEQYF
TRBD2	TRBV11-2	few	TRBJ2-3	TGTGCCAGCAGCTCCATAGCGGGGGGACTCACAGATACGCAGTATTTT	CASSSIAGGLTDTQYF
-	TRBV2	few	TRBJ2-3	TGTGCCAGCAGAACGCCAGGGGGGATCACAGATACGCAGTATTTT	CASRTPGGITDTQYF
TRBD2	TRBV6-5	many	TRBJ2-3	TGTGCCAGCAGCTCTACTAGCGGGGTACGCGCAGATACGCAGTATTTT	CASSSTSGVRADTQYF
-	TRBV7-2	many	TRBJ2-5	TGTGCCAGCAGCCTCCAAGAGACCCAGTACTTC	CASSLQETQYF
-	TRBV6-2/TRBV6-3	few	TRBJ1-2	TGTGCCAGCAGCCACAGAGGGGAGGGCTATGGCTACACCTTC	CASSHRGEGYGYTF
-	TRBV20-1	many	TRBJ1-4	TGCAGTGCTAACCCCGGGACTCGGATGTTTTTT	CSANPGTRMFF
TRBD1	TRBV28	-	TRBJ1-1	TGTGCCACCCGACAGGGCGCAGCTTTCTTT	CATRQGAAFF
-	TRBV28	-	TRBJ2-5	TGTGCCAGCAACCCCCCTTTCAGGGGCGGAGAGACCCAGTACTTC	CASNPPFRGGETQYF
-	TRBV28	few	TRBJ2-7	TGTGCCAGCAGTTTAGAGGACGAGCAGTACTTC	CASSLEDEQYF
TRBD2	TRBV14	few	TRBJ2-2	TGTGCCAGCGCTCTAGGCTGGCGACTAGCAGGCAGGACCGGGGAGCTGTTTTTT	CASALGWRLAGRTGELFF
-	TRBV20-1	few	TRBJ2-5	TGCAGTGCAACGCTTGGGGTCCAAGAGACCCAGTACTTC	CSATLGVQETQYF
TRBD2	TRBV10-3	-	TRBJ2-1	TGTGCCATCAGTGAGTCTTTAGCGGGGAATGAGCAGTTCTTC	CAISESLAGNEQFF
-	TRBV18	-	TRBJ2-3	TGTGCCAGCTCACCTCCATCGACAGGAACGGTCTCAGATACGCAGTATTTT	CASSPPSTGTVSDTQYF
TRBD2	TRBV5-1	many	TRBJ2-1	TGCGCCAGCAGCCATCAAGCGGGGAGCTCCTACAATGAGCAGTTCTTC	CASSHQAGSSYNEQFF
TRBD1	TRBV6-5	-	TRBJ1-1	TGTGCCAGCAGCCCCAGGGGGATGAACACTGAAGCTTTCTTT	CASSPRGMNTEAFF
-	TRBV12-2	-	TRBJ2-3	TGTGCAAGTCGCTTAGAAACGGGGGGACGCACAGATACGCAGTATTTT	CASRLETGGRTDTQYF
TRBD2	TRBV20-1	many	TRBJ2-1	TGCAGTGCCCTAAGTGATAGCGGGGGGTCTGTGGAGCAGTTCTTC	CSALSDSGGSVEQFF
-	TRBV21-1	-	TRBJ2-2	TGTGCCAGCAGCAAAAGGGGGCAAAACACCGGGGAGCTGTTTTTT	CASSKRGQNTGELFF
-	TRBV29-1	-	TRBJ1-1	TGCAGCGTTGGTTCCAGGGTTGATGGGACTGAAGCTTTCTTT	CSVGSRVDGTEAFF
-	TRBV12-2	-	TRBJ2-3	TGTGCAAGTCGCCCTCGGACTAGCGGGGACACAGATACGCAGTATTTT	CASRPRTSGDTDTQYF
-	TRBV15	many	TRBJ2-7	TGTGCCCCGGTCACCGGGCGCGGGGGCCGCGGGTACGAGCAGTACTTC	CAPVTGRGGRGYEQYF
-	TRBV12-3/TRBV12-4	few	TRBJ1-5	TGTGCCAGCAGTCCCGTAAATCAGCCCCAGCATTTT	CASSPVNQPQHF
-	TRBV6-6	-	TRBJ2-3	TGTGCCAGCAGTCCGGCTCCTCTGTCAGGCACAGATACGCAGTATTTT	CASSPAPLSGTDTQYF
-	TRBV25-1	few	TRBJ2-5	TGTGCCAGCACCGAGCGAGGGGCAGAGACCCAGTACTTC	CASTERGAETQYF
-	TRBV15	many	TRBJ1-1	TGTGCCACCAGACGGTCCGCTCGGGGGCTTGATCCGAGGAACACTGAAGCTTTCTTT	CATRRSARGLDPRNTEAFF
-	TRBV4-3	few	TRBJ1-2	TGCGCCAGCAGCCAAGATCTACGCTATGGCTACACCTTC	CASSQDLRYGYTF
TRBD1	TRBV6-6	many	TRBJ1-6	TGTGCCAGTGGCTCCGGGACAGGGTCTTCACCCCTCCACTTT	CASGSGTGSSPLHF
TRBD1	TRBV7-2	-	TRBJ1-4	TGTGCCAGCAGCTCTTACAGGGGAGCTAATGAAAAACTGTTTTTT	CASSSYRGANEKLFF
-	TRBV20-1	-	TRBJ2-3	TGCAGTGCTAGAGATGGGACGACGACAGATACGCAGTATTTT	CSARDGTTTDTQYF
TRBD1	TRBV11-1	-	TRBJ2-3	TGTGCCAGCAGCTTTATACCGCAGGGGGCAGATACGCAGTATTTT	CASSFIPQGADTQYF
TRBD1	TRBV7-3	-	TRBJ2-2	TGTGCCAGCAGCTCAGGGGGAGACACCGGGGAGCTGTTTTTT	CASSSGGDTGELFF
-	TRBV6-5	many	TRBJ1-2	TGTGCCAGCAGTCCACCCCGGCAAACAGGAGGAGGGTATGGCTACACCTTC	CASSPPRQTGGGYGYTF
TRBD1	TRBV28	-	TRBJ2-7	TGTGCCAGCAGTTTATATCGGACAGGGTTTAGAGAGCAGTACTTC	CASSLYRTGFREQYF